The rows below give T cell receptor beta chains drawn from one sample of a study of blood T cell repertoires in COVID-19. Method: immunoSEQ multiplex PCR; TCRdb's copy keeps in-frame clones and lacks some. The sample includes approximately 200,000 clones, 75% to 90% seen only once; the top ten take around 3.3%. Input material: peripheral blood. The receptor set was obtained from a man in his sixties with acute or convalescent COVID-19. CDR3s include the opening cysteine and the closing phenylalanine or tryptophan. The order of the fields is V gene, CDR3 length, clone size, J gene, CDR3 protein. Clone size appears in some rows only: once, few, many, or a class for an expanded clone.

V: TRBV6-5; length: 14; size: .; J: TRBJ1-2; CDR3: CASRVQGANYGYTF
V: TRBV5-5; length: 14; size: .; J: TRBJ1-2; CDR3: CASSLARREYGYTF
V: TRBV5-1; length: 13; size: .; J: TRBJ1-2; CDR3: CASSPGASYGYTF
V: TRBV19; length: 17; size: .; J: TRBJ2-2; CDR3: CASSIAPRGRNTGELFF
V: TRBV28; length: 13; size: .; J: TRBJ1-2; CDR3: CASIQDRVYGYTF
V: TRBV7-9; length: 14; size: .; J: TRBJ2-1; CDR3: CASTPLADRNEQFF
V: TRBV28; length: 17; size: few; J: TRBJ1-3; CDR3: CASSSPRTGHSGNTIYF
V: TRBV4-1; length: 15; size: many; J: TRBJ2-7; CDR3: CASSQEGDRGYEQYF
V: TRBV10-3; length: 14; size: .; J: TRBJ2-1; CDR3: CATWTSGSTNEQFF
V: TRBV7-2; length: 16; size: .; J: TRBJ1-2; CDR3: CASSLESGGTGYGYTF
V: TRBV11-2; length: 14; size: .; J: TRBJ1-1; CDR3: CASSLLRQNTEAFF
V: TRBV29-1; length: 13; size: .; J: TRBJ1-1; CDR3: CSVAGRMNTEAFF
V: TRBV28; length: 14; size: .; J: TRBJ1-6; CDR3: CASSLVANNSPLHF
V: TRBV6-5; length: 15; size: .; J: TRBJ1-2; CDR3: CASSRGTGGSYGYTF
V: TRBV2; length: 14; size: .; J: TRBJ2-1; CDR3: CASSGSGSTNEQFF
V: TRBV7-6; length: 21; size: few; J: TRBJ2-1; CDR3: CASSLGEGTTAGESSYNEQFF
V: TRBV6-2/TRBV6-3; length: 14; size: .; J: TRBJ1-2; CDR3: CASSRGQGRAGYTF
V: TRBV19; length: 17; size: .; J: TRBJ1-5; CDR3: CASSLHMDSTKGQPQHF
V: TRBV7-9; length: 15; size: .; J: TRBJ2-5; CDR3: CASSTSKGAGETQYF
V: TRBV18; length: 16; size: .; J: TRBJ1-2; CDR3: CASSPRPDLAGDGYTF
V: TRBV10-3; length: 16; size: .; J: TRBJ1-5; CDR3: CAISESRGQGNQPQHF
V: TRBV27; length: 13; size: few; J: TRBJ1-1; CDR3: CASRGHVNTEAFF
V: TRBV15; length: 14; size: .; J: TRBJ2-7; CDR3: CATSGQRQNYEQYF
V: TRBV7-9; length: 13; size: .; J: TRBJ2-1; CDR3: CASSFGGSSQQFF